These 9 T cell receptor beta chains came from one sample sequenced in a study of T cell responses to AZD1222 COVID-19 vaccine. TCRdb's table, derived via immunoSEQ multiplex PCR, lists solely in-frame clones and lacks some. The repertoire consists of roughly 120,000 clones, with over 75% occurring once and the leading ten covering approximately 2.5%. Sequencing used peripheral blood, obtained on day 0 of AZD1222 vaccination. These receptors were taken from an adult in good health.

The chain links TRBV29-1 to TRBJ2-7; 9 nucleotides agree with TRBD1. The V gene's germline CDR1 is SQVTM and CDR2 ANQGSEA. CDR3 size: 13 residues. Trimming removed 7 bases from V and 2 bases from J; junction bases left unmatched: 6. The CDR3 sequence is CSARDRATYEQYF. CDR3 coding DNA: TGCAGCGCCCGGGACAGGGCGACCTACGAGCAGTACTTC.

This sequence joins TRBV7-9 and TRBJ1-1; the D gene is possibly TRBD1 (6 bases). This CDR3 spans 13 amino acids. V dropped 8 bases and J dropped 1 base, with 11 bases sitting between them. Germline V CDR1 and CDR2: SEHNR, FQNEAQ (reference sequence). The CDR3 bases are TGTGCCAGCGGACAGAATAGGAACACTGAAGCTTTCTTT. Translated: CASGQNRNTEAFF.

The chain joins TRBV9 to TRBJ2-2; D gene ambiguous. The germline V gene has CDR1 SGDLS and CDR2 YYNGEE. This CDR3 region has 14 residues. V was shortened by 0 bases and J by 4 bases, with 7 bases between the two germline ends. The CDR3 loop reads CASSVGPVTGELFF. In DNA, the CDR3 is TGTGCCAGCAGCGTAGGGCCAGTCACCGGGGAGCTGTTTTTT.

The V call is TRBV11-2, the J call TRBJ2-7; D gene unclear. Trimming removed 3 bases from V and 1 base from J, with 13 bases in between. CDR3 length equals 15 residues. Germline assignment: CDR1 SGHAT and CDR2 FQNNGV. Here the CDR3 DNA reads TGTGCCAGCAGCTTCGAGAGGACCCTATCCTACGAGCAGTACTTC. This gives the protein CASSFERTLSYEQYF.

This chain connects TRBV24-1 to TRBJ2-3; D is unclear. Trimming shortened V by 4 bases and J by 4 bases, and 11 bases separated the two germline ends. The CDR3 contains 14 residues. Germline lookup yields CDR1 KGHDR and CDR2 SFDVKD. The CDR3 here is CATSDFGSPDTQYF. CDR3 bases: TGTGCCACCAGTGACTTTGGTAGTCCAGATACGCAGTATTTT.

The chain combines TRBV19 with TRBJ1-5; a possible D gene is TRBD1 (6 bases). V lost 4 bases and J 0 bases, leaving 16 bases between the germline ends. CDR1 and CDR2 (germline): LNHDA, SQIVND (reference sequence). The CDR3 covers 17 residues. The CDR3 is CASSTSHRANSNQPQHF. CDR3 coding DNA: TGTGCCAGTAGTACTTCACACAGGGCTAATAGCAATCAGCCCCAGCATTTT.

The V and J genes are TRBV10-3 and TRBJ2-3; possible D gene TRBD1, 5 bases. Germline CDR1 ENHRY, CDR2 SYGVKD. V dropped 3 bases and J dropped 0 bases, with 28 bases sitting between them. The CDR3 is made up of 21 amino acids. The CDR3 region has the DNA TGTGCCATCAGTGAATTCTGGGGCGGCCCCGATATCTACTCTAGCACAGATACGCAGTATTTT. As protein: CAISEFWGGPDIYSSTDTQYF.

The V call is TRBV5-1, the J call TRBJ2-5, with D perhaps matching TRBD1 (6 bases). The V gene's germline CDR1 is SGHRS and CDR2 YFSETQ. The CDR3 sequence is 14 residues long. Trimming shortened V by 4 bases and J by 3 bases, and 13 bases separated the two germline ends. DNA of the CDR3: TGCGCCAGCAGCGCCCGGTCAGGGGAAGAGACCCAGTACTTC. It translates to CASSARSGEETQYF.

This clone was recorded a few times. The rearrangement uses TRBV5-1 and TRBJ1-3; D call uncertain. Germline-derived CDR1 and CDR2 are SGHRS and YFSETQ. Trimming removed 1 base from V and 2 bases from J, with 13 bases in between. The CDR3 length is 16 residues. Written as DNA, the CDR3 is TGCGCCAGCAGCTTGAATGGTTTCGGTGCTGGAAACACCATATATTTT. Translated: CASSLNGFGAGNTIYF. The full variable domain, with the rest looked up from reference TRBV5-1 and TRBJ1-3, is KAGVTQTPRYLIKTRGQQVTLSCSPISGHRSVSWYQQTPGQGLQFLFEYFSETQRNKGNFPGRFSGRQFSNSRSEMNVSTLELGDSALYLCASSLNGFGAGNTIYFGEGSWLTVV.